This T cell receptor (beta chain) was sequenced in a study of blood T cells in healthy people across ages. Study findings and constraints: Per million T cells, the diversity of TCR beta decreased roughly linearly as age advanced.

Every sample yielded at least 7 million isolated PBMCs. Combining a sample-barcoded 5' primer with a J-beta primer mix, a second PCR ran for roughly 6 to 12 cycles. The template-switch adaptor was a 5' adaptor with 12 random nucleotides. It tagged each cDNA molecule. TCRdb called the 5' RACE reads again in MiXCR, with one record for every CDR3 protein. The repertoire holds 650,000 to 900,000 distinct CDR3 sequences, with 60% to 80% as singletons. Comment on this clonotype: Its matching antigen is unknown. A read error may produce the germline difference seen at one junction end.

Germline values: CDR1 SNHLY, CDR2 FYNNEI. The CDR3 runs to 15 residues. Sequenced: blood. The chain recombines TRBV2 with TRBJ2-2; D is uncertain. The receptor's source is a man between 25 and 39 years old in good health. Here the CDR3 reads CASSDPIENTGELFF. Written as DNA, the CDR3 is TGTGCCAGCAGTGACCCAATTGAGAACACTGGGGAGCTGTTTTTT.